This passage covers 20 T cell receptor beta chains from one sample sequenced in a study of blood T cell repertoires in COVID-19. Profiling relied on immunoSEQ multiplex PCR, and the TCRdb table lists in-frame clones only, not all of them. The data contain roughly 190,000 clones, 87% of them singletons. Sequenced sample: peripheral blood. These receptors came from a man aged 55 to 70 with active or convalescent COVID-19.

The J gene is TRBJ1-5, the V gene TRBV2; unclear D gene. V lost 4 bases to trimming and J lost 1 base, with 8 bases between them. This CDR3 has 14 amino acids. Germline-derived CDR1 and CDR2 are SNHLY and FYNNEI. CDR3 loop: CASSGSTSNQPQHF. In nucleotides, the CDR3 is TGTGCCAGCAGTGGGTCTACCAGCAATCAGCCCCAGCATTTT.

V gene TRBV11-2 combines with J gene TRBJ1-1, with D tentatively TRBD1 (6 bases). This CDR3 is built from 15 residues. V dropped 5 bases and J dropped 2 bases, with 15 bases sitting between them. Germline values: CDR1 SGHAT, CDR2 FQNNGV. CDR3 residues: CASSPEGGVNTEAFF. The CDR3 coding sequence is TGTGCCAGCAGCCCCGAGGGGGGGGTTAACACTGAAGCTTTCTTT.

The rearrangement links TRBV3-1 (or the pseudogene TRBV3-2) to TRBJ1-3, with D possibly being TRBD1 (6 bases). Between the trimmed V and J ends, which lost 5 bases and 2 bases, there was a span of 13 bases. The CDR3 covers 15 residues. The germline CDR1 and CDR2 sequences are LGHDT and YNNKEL (reference sequence). The CDR3 nucleotides are TGTGCCAGCAGCTCCTCGGGGGGGCCTGGAAACACCATATATTTT. Translation gives CASSSSGGPGNTIYF.

The genes are TRBV7-5 and TRBJ2-7; the table's D call TRBD2 went unverified against the DNA. TRBV7-5 is annotated as a pseudogene. This CDR3 is 16 amino acids long. The CDR3 nucleotides read TGTGCCAGAAGCTTAGGCCCGACTAGGGAGTCCTACGAGCAGTACTTC. As protein: CARSLGPTRESYEQYF.

This clone is a singleton in its sample. The J gene is TRBJ2-7, the V gene TRBV4-2; 10 positions agree with TRBD1. The CDR3 has 15 amino acids. The V gene's germline CDR1 is LGHNA and CDR2 YNFKEQ. The ends lost 8 bases at V and 0 bases at J; junction bases unmatched: 7. The CDR3 spells CASAPGQGSSYEQYF. Written as DNA, the CDR3 is TGTGCCAGCGCCCCGGGACAGGGGAGCTCCTACGAGCAGTACTTC.

The genes are TRBV13 and TRBJ1-1; possibly TRBD1 for D (5 bases). The CDR3 loop spans 14 amino acids. Deletions cut 3 bases from V and 10 bases from J, with 18 bases between. CDR1 is PRHDT, CDR2 FYEKMQ, per germline (reference sequence). The CDR3 spells CASSFQGRWPGAFF. For the CDR3, the DNA is TGTGCCAGCAGCTTCCAGGGTAGGTGGCCGGGAGCTTTCTTT.

J is TRBJ2-1 and V is TRBV9, with 7 bases lining up with TRBD2. The CDR3 contains 14 residues. V trimming: 6 bases; J trimming: 8 bases; junction bases outside the gene matches: 11. Germline assignment: CDR1 SGDLS and CDR2 YYNGEE. CDR3 DNA: TGTGCCAGCACCCGCACGGGGGGTAGAGATGAGCAGTTCTTC. It codes for CASTRTGGRDEQFF. Using reference TRBV9 and TRBJ2-1 for the parts outside the CDR3, the full variable domain is DSGVTQTPKHLITATGQRVTLRCSPRSGDLSVYWYQQSLDQGLQFLIQYYNGEERAKGNILERFSAQQFPDLHSELNLSSLELGDSALYFCASTRTGGRDEQFFGPGTRLTVL.

The chain carries TRBV29-1 and TRBJ2-3, with 10 bases that match TRBD1. With V trimmed by 7 bases and J by 4 bases, 11 bases remained unmatched. The germline V gene has CDR1 SQVTM and CDR2 ANQGSEA. This CDR3 comprises 15 residues. CDR3 DNA sequence: TGCAGCGCTTCCTCGACAGGGGGCGGGTCAGATACGCAGTATTTT. Translating it yields CSASSTGGGSDTQYF.

The chain has TRBV30 and TRBJ2-1; D is perhaps TRBD2 (5 bases). V was pared by 0 bases and J by 9 bases, with 12 bases between. The CDR3 covers 13 residues. Germline CDR1 GTSNPN, CDR2 SVGIG (reference sequence). CDR3 amino acids: CAWSVRRAAEQFF. Here the CDR3 DNA reads TGTGCCTGGAGTGTACGTAGAGCGGCTGAGCAGTTCTTC.

The rearrangement links TRBV6-1 to TRBJ2-3; 10 bases match TRBD1. With V trimmed by 3 bases and J by 3 bases, 3 bases remained unmatched. This CDR3 comprises 15 residues. In germline, CDR1 is MNHNS, CDR2 SASEGT. The CDR3 DNA follows: TGTGCCAGCAGTGAGGGACAGGGGAGGACAGATACGCAGTATTTT. Amino acids: CASSEGQGRTDTQYF.

The J gene is TRBJ1-2, the V gene TRBV18, with 7 bases aligning to TRBD1. Trimming took 1 base from V and 2 from J; bases not matched to a gene: 10. The germline V gene has CDR1 KGHSH and CDR2 LQKENI. This CDR3 region has 17 residues. The CDR3 DNA is TGTGCCAGCTCACCACTCAACAACGGACAGGCGAACTATGGCTACACCTTC. Residues: CASSPLNNGQANYGYTF.

The chain is built from TRBV5-3 and TRBJ2-2; 8 bases fit TRBD1. TRBV5-3 is assigned to the ORF class and has an uncertain function. The CDR3 runs to 17 residues. J lost 5 bases, V lost 3 bases, and 12 bases had no gene match. CDR3: CARSCPIGQGLTGELFF. CDR3 bases: TGTGCCAGAAGCTGTCCCATCGGACAGGGTTTAACCGGGGAGCTGTTTTTT.

CDR3 in amino acids: CTSTVGPGRGYQETQYF. Here the CDR3 DNA reads TGCACCAGCACCGTAGGTCCGGGGCGGGGTTACCAAGAGACCCAGTACTTC. V and J are TRBV1 and TRBJ2-5; the DNA was not compared with TRBD2, the D call given in the table. TRBV1 is classified as a pseudogene. This CDR3 has 17 residues.

This rearrangement joins TRBV5-1 to TRBJ2-5; 11 positions match TRBD2. The CDR3 totals 16 residues. Per germline, CDR1 SGHRS and CDR2 YFSETQ. The V and J ends lost 0 bases and 4 bases, in that order; junction bases with no gene match: 5. The CDR3 bases are TGCGCCAGCAGCTTGGATCGGCTAGCGGGGGGAGAGACCCAGTACTTC. Amino acids: CASSLDRLAGGETQYF. The full variable domain, rest sourced from reference TRBV5-1 and TRBJ2-5, is KAGVTQTPRYLIKTRGQQVTLSCSPISGHRSVSWYQQTPGQGLQFLFEYFSETQRNKGNFPGRFSGRQFSNSRSEMNVSTLELGDSALYLCASSLDRLAGGETQYFGPGTRLLVL.

This clone showed up just a few times. The chain uses TRBV24-1 and TRBJ1-2, with 7 nucleotides matching TRBD1. Unmatched junction bases numbered 2, after V lost 3 bases and J lost 2 bases. The CDR3 is 14 residues long. Germline loops: CDR1 KGHDR, CDR2 SFDVKD. The CDR3: CATSDGGGNYGYTF. The DNA of the CDR3 is TGTGCCACCAGTGATGGAGGGGGCAACTATGGCTACACCTTC.

V usage is TRBV15 and J usage is TRBJ1-3, with D uncertain. V gave up 1 base and J gave up 4 bases, with 11 bases separating them. The CDR3 has 15 amino acids. Germline values: CDR1 LNHNV, CDR2 YYDKDF (reference sequence). CDR3 residues: CATSRARAMGNTIYF. CDR3 bases: TGTGCCACCAGCAGAGCCCGAGCCATGGGAAACACCATATATTTT.

The chain combines TRBV5-1 with TRBJ1-4, with a tentative D call TRBD1 (5 bases). CDR1 is SGHRS and CDR2 is YFSETQ in the germline V gene. The CDR3 has 16 residues. V dropped 0 bases and J dropped 5 bases, with 14 bases sitting between them. The CDR3 bases are TGCGCCAGCAGCTTGGACGCAGGGCCTGACAATGAAAAACTGTTTTTT. Its translation: CASSLDAGPDNEKLFF.

This sequence joins TRBV2 and TRBJ1-6; D possibly corresponds to TRBD1 (6 bases). There are 13 residues in the CDR3. The V end lost 6 bases, the J end lost 7 bases, and 10 bases lay between the germline ends. Germline V gene sequence: CDR1 SNHLY, CDR2 FYNNEI. For the CDR3, the DNA is TGTGCCAGCAGGAGGACAGCCAATTCACCCCTCCACTTT. Translating it yields CASRRTANSPLHF.

The J gene is TRBJ1-1, the V gene TRBV18, with TRBD1 as a possible D gene (5 bases). The germline V and J ends were trimmed by 6 bases and 6 bases, with 17 bases remaining between them. Germline V lookup: CDR1 KGHSH, CDR2 LQKENI. The CDR3 covers 14 residues. CDR3 sequence: CASSLTRQSAEAFF. The CDR3 DNA sequence: TGTGCCAGCTCTTTAACGAGACAGTCGGCTGAAGCTTTCTTT.

This clone was seen once. The V gene is TRBV25-1, the J gene TRBJ2-2; weak D call: TRBD2 (5 bases). V lost 5 bases and J lost 1, with 8 bases in between. CDR1 MGHDK and CDR2 SYGVNS come from the germline V gene. The CDR3 contains 14 residues. The CDR3 sequence: CASSLGRNTGELFF. The CDR3 DNA follows: TGTGCCAGCAGTTTAGGGAGGAACACCGGGGAGCTGTTTTTT. The full variable domain, rest sourced from reference TRBV25-1 and TRBJ2-2, is EADIYQTPRYLVIGTGKKITLECSQTMGHDKMYWYQQDPGMELHLIHYSYGVNSTEKGDLSSESTVSRIRTEHFPLTLESARPSHTSQYLCASSLGRNTGELFFGEGSRLTVL.